The 15 T cell receptor beta chains in this list originate from one sample, sequenced in a study of blood T cell repertoires in COVID-19. The data were produced by immunoSEQ multiplex PCR, yet TCRdb's version contains in-frame clones alone and is incomplete. In the table there are roughly 100,000 clones, 84% of which are singletons. The sequenced sample consisted of peripheral blood. The receptor set was obtained from a man aged 40-49 years with active or convalescent COVID-19.

The chain couples TRBV15 to TRBJ2-7; 7 bases are shared with TRBD2. Unmatched junction bases numbered 8, after V lost 0 bases and J lost 0 bases. The germline gives CDR1 LNHNV, CDR2 YYDKDF (reference sequence). The CDR3 has 17 residues. CDR3 nucleotide sequence: TGTGCCACCAGCAGAGATATTGGGGGGGTCCTCTCCTACGAGCAGTACTTC. Translation: CATSRDIGGVLSYEQYF.

This clone has just a few counts. V usage is TRBV3-1 (or the pseudogene TRBV3-2) and J usage is TRBJ1-2; a possible D gene is TRBD1 (6 bases). V was cut by 2 bases and J by 6 bases, with 7 bases left in between. Germline CDR1 and CDR2: LGHDT and YNNKEL (reference sequence). The CDR3 has 12 residues. The CDR3 loop reads CASSQNRDGYTF. CDR3 bases: TGTGCCAGCAGCCAAAACAGGGATGGCTACACCTTC.

J is TRBJ1-1 and V is TRBV19; a possible D gene is TRBD1 (6 bases). V was cut by 6 bases and J by 0 bases, with 14 bases left in between. The CDR3 loop spans 15 amino acids. Germline-derived CDR1 and CDR2 are LNHDA and SQIVND (reference sequence). CDR3 protein: CASSAQGAMNTEAFF. The CDR3 DNA reads TGTGCCAGTAGCGCACAGGGTGCCATGAACACTGAAGCTTTCTTT.

This chain connects TRBV11-2 to TRBJ2-3; possible D gene TRBD2, 8 bases. Trimming removed 10 bases from V and 3 bases from J, with 20 bases in between. The CDR3 is made up of 15 amino acids. In germline, CDR1 is SGHAT, CDR2 FQNNGV. The CDR3 nucleotides read TGTGCCATCGCGCAGGGGGGACTAGGAACAGATACGCAGTATTTT. As protein: CAIAQGGLGTDTQYF.

This clone occurred a few times. V and J are TRBV9 and TRBJ1-2; perhaps TRBD1 as D (6 bases). V was trimmed by 1 base and J by 8 bases, leaving 15 bases between them. The germline CDR1 and CDR2 sequences are SGDLS and YYNGEE. This CDR3 has 14 amino acids. The CDR3 region has the DNA TGTGCCAGCAGCGTAAACAGGGTCGATTCAGGCTACACCTTC. Translated: CASSVNRVDSGYTF.

The gene calls are TRBV4-3 and TRBJ1-4; D is possibly TRBD1 (6 bases). With 4 bases removed from V and 1 base from J, the gap between germline ends came to 10 bases. The CDR3 is made up of 15 amino acids. Germline lookup yields CDR1 LGHNA and CDR2 YSLEER. CDR3 bases: TGCGCCAGCAGCCGGGACATCCGAACTAATGAAAAACTGTTTTTT. As protein: CASSRDIRTNEKLFF.

The rearrangement joins TRBV5-6 to TRBJ1-2; TRBD1 agrees at 7 bases. The CDR3 sequence is 14 residues long. Germline assignment: CDR1 SGHDT and CDR2 YYEEEE. V lost 4 bases, J lost 3 bases, and 6 bases stayed unmatched. DNA for the CDR3: TGTGCCAGCAGCCCCCTGGGACAGCACTATGGCTACACCTTC. Its translation: CASSPLGQHYGYTF.

This rearrangement joins TRBV12-3 or TRBV12-4 to TRBJ1-6; D not certain. Trimming took 6 bases from V and 9 from J, leaving 12 bases between them. This CDR3 region has 13 residues. This chain's CDR3 is CASRQSGLSPLHF. The CDR3 region has the DNA TGTGCCAGCAGACAGTCCGGACTTTCACCCCTCCACTTT.

The chain recombines TRBV30 with TRBJ1-5; possible D gene TRBD1, 5 bases. This CDR3 contains 13 residues. From germline, CDR1 is GTSNPN and CDR2 SVGIG (reference sequence). V gave up 0 bases and J gave up 5 bases, with 8 bases separating them. CDR3 loop: CAWSVRDDQPQHF. The CDR3 DNA reads TGTGCCTGGAGTGTCAGGGATGATCAGCCCCAGCATTTT.

The chain combines TRBV7-3 with TRBJ2-3, with D perhaps TRBD2 (7 bases). The V end was cut by 4 bases, the J end by 1 base, with 12 bases between. Looked up from germline, CDR1 is SGHTA and CDR2 is FQGTGA. The CDR3 spans 15 residues. The CDR3 reads CASSYSGGRTDTQYF. The CDR3 bases are TGTGCCAGCAGCTACTCGGGGGGCCGCACAGATACGCAGTATTTT.

This chain joins TRBV18 and TRBJ2-2, with D possibly TRBD2 on 6 matching bases. CDR3 size: 15 residues. Germline V gene sequence: CDR1 KGHSH, CDR2 LQKENI. V was trimmed by 3 bases and J by 5 bases, leaving 13 bases between them. The CDR3 loop is CASSPRDDTTGELFF. Here the CDR3 DNA reads TGTGCCAGCTCACCGCGGGACGATACTACCGGGGAGCTGTTTTTT.

The V and J genes are TRBV5-1 and TRBJ1-1; no clear D gene. Deletions cut 1 base from V and 0 bases from J, with 7 bases between. In germline, CDR1 is SGHRS, CDR2 YFSETQ. The CDR3 loop spans 14 amino acids. The CDR3 loop is CASSLPGMNTEAFF. CDR3 coding DNA: TGCGCCAGCAGCTTGCCGGGGATGAACACTGAAGCTTTCTTT.

This chain connects TRBV7-6 to TRBJ2-7; the D is unclear. V dropped 2 bases and J dropped 0 bases, with 8 bases sitting between them. Germline V gives CDR1 SGHVS, CDR2 FNYEAQ. The CDR3 extends over 14 amino acids. The CDR3 coding sequence is TGTGCCAGCAGCTTAACCCTGAGCTCCTACGAGCAGTACTTC. Residues: CASSLTLSSYEQYF.

The gene calls are TRBV7-9 and TRBJ2-2; TRBD1 might be the D (6 bases). Germline-derived CDR1 and CDR2 are SEHNR and FQNEAQ (reference sequence). V lost 6 bases, J lost 6 bases, and 17 bases lay in between. The CDR3 spans 15 residues. CDR3 bases: TGTGCCAGCAGTCTACAGGGCACCATTCCCGGGGAGCTGTTTTTT. As protein: CASSLQGTIPGELFF.

This chain uses TRBV7-3 with TRBJ2-2; tentative D call: TRBD2 (6 bases). CDR3 length: 17 amino acids. V shed 3 bases and J shed 7 bases, with 21 bases lying between them. The germline gives CDR1 SGHTA, CDR2 FQGTGA. This CDR3 reads CASSFGLGTYGGGELFF. In DNA form, the CDR3 reads TGTGCCAGCAGCTTTGGTTTAGGGACTTACGGTGGCGGGGAGCTGTTTTTT.